The 2 T cell receptor beta chains in this list originate from one sample, sequenced in a study of blood T cell repertoires in COVID-19. The method was immunoSEQ multiplex PCR; TCRdb's version includes in-frame clones alone and lacks a portion of them. The data contain roughly 100,000 clones, approximately 87% of them singletons. The sample taken for sequencing was peripheral blood. The receptors were gathered from a woman aged 25 to 39 with acute or convalescent COVID-19.

J is TRBJ1-1 and V is TRBV5-1; 8 bases line up with TRBD1. Trimming took 1 base from V and 5 from J; bases not matched to a gene: 10. CDR1 is SGHRS and CDR2 is YFSETQ in the germline V gene. This CDR3 comprises 16 residues. The CDR3 coding sequence is TGCGCCAGCAGCTTGAGGGCAGGGGGCGAAGGAACTGAAGCTTTCTTT. Translation: CASSLRAGGEGTEAFF.

This clone came up a few times. The chain carries TRBV4-2 and TRBJ2-7, with 7 bases identical to TRBD2. CDR3 length equals 14 residues. Germline V gene sequence: CDR1 LGHNA, CDR2 YNFKEQ. After removal of 4 bases from V and 2 bases from J, the junction contained 5 bases not matched to a gene. As DNA, the CDR3 is TGTGCCAGCAGCCCTAGCGGAGTAACCTACGAGCAGTACTTC. As protein: CASSPSGVTYEQYF.